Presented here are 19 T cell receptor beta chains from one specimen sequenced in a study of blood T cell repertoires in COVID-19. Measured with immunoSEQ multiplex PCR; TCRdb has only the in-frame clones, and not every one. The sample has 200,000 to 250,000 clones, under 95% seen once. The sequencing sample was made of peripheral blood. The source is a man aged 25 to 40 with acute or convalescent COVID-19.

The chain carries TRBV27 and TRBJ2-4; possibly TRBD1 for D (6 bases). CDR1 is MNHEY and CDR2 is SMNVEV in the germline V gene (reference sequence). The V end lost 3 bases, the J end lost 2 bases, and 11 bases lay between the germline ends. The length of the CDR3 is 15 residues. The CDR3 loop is CASSLTGPTKNIQYF. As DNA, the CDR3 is TGTGCCAGCAGTTTGACAGGTCCGACCAAAAACATTCAGTACTTC.

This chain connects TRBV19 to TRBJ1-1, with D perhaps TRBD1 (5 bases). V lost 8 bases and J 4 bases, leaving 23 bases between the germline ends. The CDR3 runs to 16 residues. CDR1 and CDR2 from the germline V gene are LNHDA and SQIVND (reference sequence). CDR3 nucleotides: TGTGCCAGTTTTTTATGGGGCGGCGTTAGGGGCACTGAAGCTTTCTTT. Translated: CASFLWGGVRGTEAFF.

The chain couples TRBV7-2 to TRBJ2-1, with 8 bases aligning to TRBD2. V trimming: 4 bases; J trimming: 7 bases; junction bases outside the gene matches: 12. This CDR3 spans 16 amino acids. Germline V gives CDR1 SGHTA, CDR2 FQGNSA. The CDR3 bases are TGTGCCAGCAGCTCGAGCGGGACTAGATTCCGTAATGAGCAGTTCTTC. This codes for CASSSSGTRFRNEQFF.

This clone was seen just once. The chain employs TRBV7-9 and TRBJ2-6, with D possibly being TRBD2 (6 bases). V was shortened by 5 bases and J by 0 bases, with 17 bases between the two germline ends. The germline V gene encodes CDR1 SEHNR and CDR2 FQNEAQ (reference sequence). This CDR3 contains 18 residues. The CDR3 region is CASSARRDFNSGANVLTF. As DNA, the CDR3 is TGTGCCAGCAGCGCACGGAGGGATTTCAACTCTGGGGCCAACGTCCTGACTTTC.

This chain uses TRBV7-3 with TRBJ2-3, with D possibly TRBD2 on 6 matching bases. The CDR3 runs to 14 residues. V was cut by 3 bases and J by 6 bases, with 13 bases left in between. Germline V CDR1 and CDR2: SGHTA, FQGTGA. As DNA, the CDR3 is TGTGCCAGCAGCTTTTCCGGGGGTACGGATACGCAGTATTTT. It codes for CASSFSGGTDTQYF.

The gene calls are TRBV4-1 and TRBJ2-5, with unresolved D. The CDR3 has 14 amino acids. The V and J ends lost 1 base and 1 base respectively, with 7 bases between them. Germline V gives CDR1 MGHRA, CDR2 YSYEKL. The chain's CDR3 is CASSQVRLQETQYF. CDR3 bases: TGCGCCAGCAGCCAAGTCAGGCTCCAAGAGACCCAGTACTTC.

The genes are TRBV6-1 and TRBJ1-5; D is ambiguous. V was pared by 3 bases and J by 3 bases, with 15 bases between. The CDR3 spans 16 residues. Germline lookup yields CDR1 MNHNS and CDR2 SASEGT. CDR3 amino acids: CASSDHRGVPNQPQHF. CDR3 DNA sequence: TGTGCCAGCAGTGACCATAGAGGAGTTCCCAATCAGCCCCAGCATTTT.

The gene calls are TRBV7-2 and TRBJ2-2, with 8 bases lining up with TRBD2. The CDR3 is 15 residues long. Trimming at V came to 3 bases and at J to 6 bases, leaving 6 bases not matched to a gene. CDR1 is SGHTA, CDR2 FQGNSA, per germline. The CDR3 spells CASSFSVAGPGELFF. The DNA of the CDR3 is TGTGCCAGCAGCTTTTCGGTAGCGGGGCCCGGGGAGCTGTTTTTT.

The CDR3 nucleotides are TGTGCCAGCAGCTTGGGTTTGCGGTGGATAGGCTACACCTTC. This sequence encodes CASSLGLRWIGYTF. The chain is built from TRBV5-8 and TRBJ1-2; no firm D call. CDR1 SGHTS and CDR2 YDEGEE come from the germline V gene. Trimming cost V 0 bases and J 8 bases, with 14 bases left between them. This CDR3 is built from 14 residues. Together with reference TRBV5-8 and TRBJ1-2, the CDR3 gives the full variable domain: EAGVTQSPTHLIKTRGQQATLRCSPISGHTSVYWYQQALGLGLQFLLWYDEGEERNRGNFPPRFSGRQFPNYSSELNVNALELEDSALYLCASSLGLRWIGYTFGSGTRLTVV.

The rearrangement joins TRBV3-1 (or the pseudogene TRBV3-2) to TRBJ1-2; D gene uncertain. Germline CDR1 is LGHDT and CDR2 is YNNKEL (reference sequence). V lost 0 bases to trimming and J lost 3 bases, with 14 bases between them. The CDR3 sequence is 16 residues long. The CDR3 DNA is TGTGCCAGCAGCCAAGATCGAGGGTGGTTGGACTATGGCTACACCTTC. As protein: CASSQDRGWLDYGYTF.

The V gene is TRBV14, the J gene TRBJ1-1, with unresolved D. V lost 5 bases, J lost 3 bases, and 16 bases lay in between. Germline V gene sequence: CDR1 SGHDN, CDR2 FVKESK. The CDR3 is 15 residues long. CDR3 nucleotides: TGTGCCAGCAGCGCCTGGGCGGGGTCAGACACTGAAGCTTTCTTT. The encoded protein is CASSAWAGSDTEAFF.

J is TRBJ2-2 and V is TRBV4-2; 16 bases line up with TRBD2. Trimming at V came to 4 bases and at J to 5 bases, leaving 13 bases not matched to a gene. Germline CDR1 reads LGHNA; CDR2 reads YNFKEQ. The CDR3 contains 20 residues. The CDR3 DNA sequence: TGTGCCAGCAGCCCCTCTCCGGGACTAGCGGGAGGGTCAACGACCGGGGAGCTGTTTTTT. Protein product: CASSPSPGLAGGSTTGELFF.

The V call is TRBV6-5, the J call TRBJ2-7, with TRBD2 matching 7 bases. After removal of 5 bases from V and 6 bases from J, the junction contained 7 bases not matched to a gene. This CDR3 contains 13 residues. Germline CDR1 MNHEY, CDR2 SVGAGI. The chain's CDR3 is CASSSGTYPEQYF. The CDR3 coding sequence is TGTGCCAGCAGTAGCGGGACCTACCCCGAGCAGTACTTC.

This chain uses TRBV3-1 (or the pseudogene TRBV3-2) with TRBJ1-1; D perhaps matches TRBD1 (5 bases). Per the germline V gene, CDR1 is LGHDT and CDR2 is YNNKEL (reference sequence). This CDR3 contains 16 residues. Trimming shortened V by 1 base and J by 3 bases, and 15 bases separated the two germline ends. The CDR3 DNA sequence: TGTGCCAGCAGCCAAGGGATGATGGACATAGACACTGAAGCTTTCTTT. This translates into CASSQGMMDIDTEAFF.

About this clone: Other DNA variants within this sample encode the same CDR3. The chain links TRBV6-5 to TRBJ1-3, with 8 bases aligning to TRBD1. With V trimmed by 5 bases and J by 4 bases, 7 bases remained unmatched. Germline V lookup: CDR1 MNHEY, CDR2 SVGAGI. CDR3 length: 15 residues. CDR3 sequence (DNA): TGTGCCAGCAGTCCCCAGACAGGGGCGGGAAACACCATATATTTT. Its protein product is CASSPQTGAGNTIYF.

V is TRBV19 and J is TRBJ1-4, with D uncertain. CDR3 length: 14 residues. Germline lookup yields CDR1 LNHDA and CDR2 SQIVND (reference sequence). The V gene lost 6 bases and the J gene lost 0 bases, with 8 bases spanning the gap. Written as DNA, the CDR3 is TGTGCCAGTAGCGAGGAGACAACTAATGAAAAACTGTTTTTT. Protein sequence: CASSEETTNEKLFF. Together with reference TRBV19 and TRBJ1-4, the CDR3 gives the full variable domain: DGGITQSPKYLFRKEGQNVTLSCEQNLNHDAMYWYRQDPGQGLRLIYYSQIVNDFQKGDIAEGYSVSREKKESFPLTVTSAQKNPTAFYLCASSEETTNEKLFFGSGTQLSVL.

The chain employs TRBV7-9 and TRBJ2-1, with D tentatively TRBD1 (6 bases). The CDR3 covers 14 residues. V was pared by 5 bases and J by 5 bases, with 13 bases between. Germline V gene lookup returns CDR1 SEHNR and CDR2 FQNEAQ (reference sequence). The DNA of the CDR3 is TGTGCCAGCAGCAGAGGCCAGGGGAACAATGAGCAGTTCTTC. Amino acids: CASSRGQGNNEQFF.

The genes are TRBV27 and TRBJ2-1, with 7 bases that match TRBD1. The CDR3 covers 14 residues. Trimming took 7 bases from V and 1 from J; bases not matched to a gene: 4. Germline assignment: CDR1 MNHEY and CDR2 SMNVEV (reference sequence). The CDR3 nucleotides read TGTGCCAGCATCAACAGGGGATCCTACAATGAGCAGTTCTTC. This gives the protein CASINRGSYNEQFF.

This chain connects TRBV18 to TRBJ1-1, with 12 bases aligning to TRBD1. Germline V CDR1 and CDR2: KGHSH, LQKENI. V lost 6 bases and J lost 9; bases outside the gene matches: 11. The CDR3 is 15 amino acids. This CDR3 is CASSPLSGTGGQAFF. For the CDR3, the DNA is TGTGCCAGCTCGCCTCTCTCCGGGACAGGGGGCCAAGCTTTCTTT.